The 20 T cell receptor beta chains below come from one sample, sequenced in a study of early T cells in non-severe SARS-CoV-2 infection (dated by TCRdb to the early 2020s). Receptor libraries were prepared by 5' RACE. The reads were generated on a NextSeq 500. TCRdb passed the public sequencing reads through fastp at Q25 and MiXCR, retaining productive beta sequences. Every CDR3 protein is listed once, alongside the most common genes and DNA of its rows. This sample is represented by about 48,000 distinct CDR3 sequences; approximately 8.1% of them were singletons. The ten largest clones add up to about 5.3% of the sample. Sequenced: whole blood. The receptor source for this set is an adult who was a healthcare worker with PCR-confirmed SARS-CoV-2 infection or an uninfected control (not recorded which).

CDR3 in amino acids: CASSLKGGPNTEAFF. Written as DNA, the CDR3 is TGCGCCAGCAGCTTGAAAGGGGGACCGAACACTGAAGCTTTCTTT. This chain joins TRBV5-1 and TRBJ1-1, with a possible D match to TRBD1 (6 bases). Trimming shortened V by 1 base and J by 1 base, and 11 bases separated the two germline ends. The CDR3 is 15 residues long. In germline, CDR1 is SGHRS, CDR2 YFSETQ.

The sample holds many counts of this clonotype. This sequence joins TRBV7-9 and TRBJ1-4; D unresolved. V lost 1 base and J lost 6, with 9 bases in between. In germline, CDR1 is SEHNR, CDR2 FQNEAQ (reference sequence). The CDR3 totals 14 residues. The CDR3 DNA follows: TGTGCCAGCAGCTTAGGGCAGGTTGATGAAAAACTGTTTTTT. Translation gives CASSLGQVDEKLFF.

The chain combines TRBV2 with TRBJ1-6, with D possibly TRBD1 on 6 matching bases. Trimming removed 7 bases from V and 7 bases from J, with 17 bases in between. CDR1 is SNHLY and CDR2 is FYNNEI in the germline V gene. This CDR3 comprises 15 residues. This CDR3 reads CASTTMVTGNSPLHF. The DNA of the CDR3 is TGTGCCAGCACCACAATGGTTACAGGGAATTCACCCCTCCACTTT.

The chain joins TRBV12-3 or TRBV12-4 to TRBJ1-2; 7 bases are a match to TRBD1. V trimming: 6 bases; J trimming: 5 bases; junction bases outside the gene matches: 6. The CDR3 has 13 residues. The DNA for the CDR3 is TGTGCCAGCAGCGAGACAGGGAGTTATGGCTACACCTTC. Its protein is CASSETGSYGYTF.

Many counts were recorded for this clonotype. The V call is TRBV6-2 or TRBV6-3, the J call TRBJ1-5; D is undetermined. V gave up 7 bases and J gave up 5 bases, with 21 bases separating them. Germline V lookup: CDR1 MNHEY, CDR2 SVGEGT. The CDR3 contains 16 residues. This chain's CDR3 is CASNPPPLGKDQPQHF. The CDR3 region has the DNA TGTGCCAGCAACCCCCCACCCTTGGGAAAGGATCAGCCCCAGCATTTT.

The table lists this clonotype with many counts. The CDR3 reads CASSLTNTNTGELFF. CDR3 nucleotides: TGTGCCAGCAGCTTAACAAATACGAACACCGGGGAGCTGTTTTTT. J is TRBJ2-2 and V is TRBV11-2; no definite D call. V was clipped by 2 bases and J by 0 bases, with 7 bases between them. The CDR3 has 15 residues. Germline V lookup: CDR1 SGHAT, CDR2 FQNNGV.

The chain has TRBV4-1 and TRBJ1-1, with D maybe TRBD1 (6 bases). CDR1 MGHRA and CDR2 YSYEKL come from the germline V gene. V gave up 1 base and J gave up 9 bases, with 24 bases separating them. The CDR3 covers 17 residues. In nucleotides, the CDR3 is TGCGCCAGCAGCCAAGTAGGGAGGGGGGGCTCAAGGGCTAAAGCTTTCTTT. As protein: CASSQVGRGGSRAKAFF.

On this clonotype itself: A much larger clone sits a single nucleotide away, making a read error possible. Since no conserved phenylalanine or tryptophan closes the CDR3, a read error is the likely cause. J is TRBJ2-7 and V is TRBV27; unclear D gene. Germline CDR1 MNHEY, CDR2 SMNVEV (reference sequence). CDR3 length: 14 amino acids. V lost 4 bases, J lost 2 bases, and 12 bases lay in between. The DNA for the CDR3 is TGTGCCAGCAGTTCTGGCGACGGAACCTACGAGCAGTACCTC. It encodes CASSSGDGTYEQYL.

This clonotype turned up a few times. This chain uses TRBV6-6 with TRBJ2-2; D may be TRBD1 (5 bases). Germline CDR1 is MNHNY and CDR2 is SVGAGI (reference sequence). Trimming left V 3 bases short and J 4 bases short, with 9 bases between. This CDR3 is built from 14 residues. The CDR3 DNA reads TGTGCCAGCAGTTATTATCAGGGCACCGGGGAGCTGTTTTTT. Translated: CASSYYQGTGELFF.

This clonotype has ten or more counts. V usage is TRBV7-2 and J usage is TRBJ2-4, with D perhaps TRBD1 (6 bases). The CDR3 consists of 14 residues. The germline gives CDR1 SGHTA, CDR2 FQGNSA. The V and J ends lost 1 base and 4 bases respectively, with 8 bases between them. CDR3: CASSLGGLKNIQYF. CDR3 in DNA: TGTGCCAGCAGCTTAGGGGGGCTTAAAAACATTCAGTACTTC.

This clonotype was seen once. Just one base apart from a much larger clone, this may be a read error. The genes are TRBV29-1 and TRBJ2-7; possible D gene TRBD2, 6 bases. The CDR3 has 14 amino acids. Per the germline V gene, CDR1 is SQVTM and CDR2 is ANQGSEA. The CDR3 loop is CSAEDTGGTYEQYF. In nucleotides, the CDR3 is TGCAGCGCTGAAGATACCGGGGGAACCTACGAGCAGTACTTC.

This clonotype has a count of ten or more. V is TRBV12-3 or TRBV12-4 and J is TRBJ2-2; TRBD2 might be the D (6 bases). V shed 6 bases and J shed 7 bases, with 15 bases lying between them. The CDR3 has 14 residues. The CDR3 sequence is CASRSAGNVGELFF. For the CDR3, the DNA is TGTGCCAGCAGATCCGCGGGGAACGTCGGGGAGCTGTTTTTT.

This clonotype was seen only a few times. This rearrangement joins TRBV20-1 to TRBJ2-5; D gene uncertain. This CDR3 is built from 13 residues. The germline V gene encodes CDR1 DFQATT and CDR2 SNEGSKA (reference sequence). Trimming stripped 3 bases from V and 7 bases from J, with 15 bases between. Here the CDR3 reads CSARGIAPVTQYF. CDR3 nucleotides: TGCAGTGCTAGGGGGATAGCTCCTGTGACCCAGTACTTC.

This clonotype has ten or more counts. The chain links TRBV21-1 to TRBJ2-3. TRBV21-1 is marked as a pseudogene. There are 16 residues in the CDR3. The CDR3 sequence is CASSKARSYSTDTQYF. The CDR3 DNA sequence: TGTGCCAGCAGCAAAGCGAGGAGTTATAGCACAGATACGCAGTATTTT.

This clonotype was counted ten times or more. The V gene is TRBV12-3 or TRBV12-4, the J gene TRBJ2-7; perhaps TRBD1 as D (6 bases). The CDR3 spans 14 residues. V lost 2 bases and J 4 bases, leaving 12 bases between the germline ends. Here the CDR3 DNA reads TGTGCCAGCAGTTTAACAGGGCCCGTATACGAGCAGTACTTC. Translating it yields CASSLTGPVYEQYF.

This clonotype was recorded many times. This chain connects TRBV9 to TRBJ2-1, with 9 bases aligning to TRBD2. The V gene end was trimmed by 0 bases and the J gene end by 8 bases; junction bases not matched to a gene: 3. CDR3 length: 14 amino acids. CDR1 is SGDLS and CDR2 is YYNGEE in the germline V gene. Here the CDR3 reads CASSVAAGGHEQFF. The CDR3 DNA sequence: TGTGCCAGCAGCGTAGCAGCGGGGGGTCATGAGCAGTTCTTC.

This clonotype has more than one count but fewer than ten. This chain uses TRBV3-1 with TRBJ2-3; TRBD2 might be the D (5 bases). Germline V gene sequence: CDR1 LGHDT, CDR2 YNNKEL (reference sequence). The CDR3 is made up of 14 amino acids. V dropped 8 bases and J dropped 8 bases, with 20 bases sitting between them. CDR3 bases: TGTGCCAGCCAGCCGCGGGTCATAGCGAGTACGCAGTATTTT. Amino acids: CASQPRVIASTQYF.

The V gene is TRBV9, the J gene TRBJ1-2; D uncertain. Germline CDR1 reads SGDLS; CDR2 reads YYNGEE. The CDR3 contains 14 residues. Trimming took off 0 bases at V and 6 bases at J, with 12 bases between the two ends. The CDR3 DNA is TGTGCCAGCAGCGTAGGCAGGCCCCCTCATGGCTACACCTTC. It translates to CASSVGRPPHGYTF.

The CDR3 DNA sequence: TGTGCCAGCAGCTTAGGAGGATTGGACAGGCCTTACAATGAGCAGTTCTTC. Its translation: CASSLGGLDRPYNEQFF. The genes are TRBV7-6 and TRBJ2-1; 7 positions match TRBD1. The CDR3 runs to 17 residues. V lost 1 base, J lost 4 bases, and 10 bases stayed unmatched. The germline gives CDR1 SGHVS, CDR2 FNYEAQ.

The chain links TRBV7-8 to TRBJ1-6; D is perhaps TRBD1 (5 bases). Germline CDR1 and CDR2: SGHVS and FQNEAQ. The length of the CDR3 is 14 residues. V was pared by 2 bases and J by 7 bases, with 9 bases between. The chain's CDR3 is CASSLITGNSPLHF. CDR3 DNA: TGTGCCAGCAGCTTAATCACAGGCAATTCACCCCTCCACTTT.